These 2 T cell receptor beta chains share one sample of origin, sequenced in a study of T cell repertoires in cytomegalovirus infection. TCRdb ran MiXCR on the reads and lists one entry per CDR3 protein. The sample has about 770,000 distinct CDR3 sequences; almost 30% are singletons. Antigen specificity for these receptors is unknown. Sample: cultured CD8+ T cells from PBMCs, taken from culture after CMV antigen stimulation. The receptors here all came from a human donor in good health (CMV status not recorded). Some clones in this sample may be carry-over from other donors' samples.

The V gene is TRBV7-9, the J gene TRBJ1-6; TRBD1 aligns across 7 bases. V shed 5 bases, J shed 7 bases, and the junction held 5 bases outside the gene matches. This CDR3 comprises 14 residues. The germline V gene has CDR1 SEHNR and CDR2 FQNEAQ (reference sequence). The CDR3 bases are TGTGCCAGCAGCCGGACAGGCCAGAATTCACCCCTCCACTTT. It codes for CASSRTGQNSPLHF.

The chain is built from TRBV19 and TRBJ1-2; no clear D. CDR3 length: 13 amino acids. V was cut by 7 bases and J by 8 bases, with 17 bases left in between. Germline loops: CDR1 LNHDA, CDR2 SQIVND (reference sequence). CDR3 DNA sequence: TGTGCCAGTACTGGTTTTGGGCTCAACGGCTACACCTTC. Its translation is CASTGFGLNGYTF.